This TCR beta chain was sequenced during a study of cytomegalovirus exposure and HLA in healthy donors. Primers: 60 Vbeta forward and 13 Jbeta reverse. Some clones are missing from TCRdb's copy, which holds only in-frame ones; the method was immunoSEQ multiplex PCR. Found here are about 260,000 clones, about 83% of them singletons; the top ten hold 2% to 2.5%. Trimming cost V 6 bases and J 5 bases, with 17 bases left between them. The germline V gene has CDR1 MDHEN and CDR2 SYDVKM. The CDR3 covers 15 residues. The material sequenced was PBMCs. The sequence came from a woman in her thirties or forties in good health and CMV-seropositive. This chain connects TRBV28 to TRBJ1-5, with unresolved D. CDR3: CASSPQVQSHQPQHF. Written as DNA, the CDR3 is TGTGCCAGCAGCCCCCAGGTACAGAGCCATCAGCCCCAGCATTTT.